This entry describes one TCR beta chain. Per germline, CDR1 WNHNN and CDR2 SYGVQD (reference sequence). Trimming took 3 bases from V and 1 from J, leaving 10 bases between them. The CDR3 sequence is 14 residues long. These data are taken from a study of blood T cell repertoires in COVID-19. Turning to the study itself: Spain, Italy and the United States supplied samples that represented acute and convalescent COVID-19. Nucleic acid was either cDNA or gDNA, and it came from T cells, B-cell-depleted T cells, or PBMCs.

How the authors handled the data: Cell counts per sample came from amplifying reference gene primers. Data came from immunoSEQ multiplex PCR; TCRdb stores just in-frame clones and leaves some out. D and trimming were read from the DNA, whereas the V and J calls and clone size are those reported in that table. This table holds about 99,000 clones, less than 90% found once. The sequence derives from a human donor in a cohort sampled during active COVID-19. This rearrangement joins TRBV10-1 to TRBJ2-7; maybe TRBD1 (6 bases). The source material was peripheral blood. For the CDR3, the DNA is TGCGCCAGCAGTGACAGGGGAAGTTCCTACGAGCAGTACTTC. Translated, it gives CASSDRGSSYEQYF.